A single sample gave rise to the 17 T cell receptor beta chains below, sequenced in a study of control samples from healthy donors and cancer patients. TCRdb's table, derived via immunoSEQ multiplex PCR, lists solely in-frame clones and lacks some. The data contain 350,000 to 450,000 clones, 90% of them singletons. The source material was PBMCs. The receptors come from a man aged 35 to 55 with head and neck cancer.

The rearrangement joins TRBV5-1 to TRBJ2-6; no reliable D call. The germline V gene encodes CDR1 SGHRS and CDR2 YFSETQ. Trimming removed 5 bases at V and 1 base at J, with 10 bases between. The CDR3 has 15 amino acids. CDR3 amino acids: CASRYEASGANVLTF. Written as DNA, the CDR3 is TGCGCCAGCAGATACGAGGCTTCTGGGGCCAACGTCCTGACTTTC.

The chain uses TRBV6-5 and TRBJ1-1, with D hard to call. Germline V gene data show CDR1 as MNHEY and CDR2 as SVGAGI. V gave up 4 bases and J gave up 0 bases, with 9 bases separating them. CDR3 length: 14 residues. The CDR3 loop reads CASSLRRLNTEAFF. In DNA form, the CDR3 reads TGTGCCAGCAGTTTACGCCGGCTGAACACTGAAGCTTTCTTT.

J is TRBJ1-2 and V is TRBV28, with a weak D call TRBD1 (5 bases). From germline, CDR1 is MDHEN and CDR2 SYDVKM. This CDR3 is 13 amino acids long. V shed 7 bases and J shed 4 bases, with 13 bases lying between them. CDR3: CASKTDTPYGYTF. CDR3 DNA: TGTGCCAGCAAAACGGACACTCCCTATGGCTACACCTTC.

The chain recombines TRBV28 with TRBJ1-1; no reliable D call. CDR1 is MDHEN and CDR2 is SYDVKM in the germline V gene. Trimming pared 6 bases from V and 2 bases from J, leaving 10 bases between. CDR3 length: 13 residues. This CDR3 is CASRPSFNTEAFF. The CDR3, as DNA: TGTGCCAGCAGGCCTAGCTTCAACACTGAAGCTTTCTTT.

This clone was counted only a few times. This rearrangement joins TRBV23-1 to TRBJ2-1, with D possibly TRBD2 on 5 matching bases. TRBV23-1 is annotated as an ORF whose role is uncertain. V was pared by 1 base and J by 0 bases, with 13 bases between. The CDR3 length is 17 residues. CDR3 DNA sequence: TGCGCCAGCAGTCAATGTTCTCGGGGAAGCTCCTACAATGAGCAGTTCTTC. Translating it yields CASSQCSRGSSYNEQFF.

The V and J genes are TRBV2 and TRBJ2-4; 7 nucleotides line up with TRBD1. The CDR3 is made up of 16 amino acids. V lost 7 bases, J lost 1 base, and 10 bases stayed unmatched. Germline V CDR1 and CDR2: SNHLY, FYNNEI. This CDR3 is CASTKTGVRAKNIQYF. DNA of the CDR3: TGTGCCAGCACTAAAACAGGGGTCCGGGCCAAAAACATTCAGTACTTC. The variable domain in full, with the rest retrieved from reference TRBV2 and TRBJ2-4, is EPEVTQTPSHQVTQMGQEVILRCVPISNHLYFYWYRQILGQKVEFLVSFYNNEISEKSEIFDDQFSVERPDGSNFTLKIRSTKLEDSAMYFCASTKTGVRAKNIQYFGAGTRLSVL.

The V gene is TRBV18, the J gene TRBJ2-1; possibly TRBD1 for D (6 bases). V lost 3 bases and J lost 6, with 18 bases in between. The CDR3 sequence is 16 residues long. The germline gives CDR1 KGHSH, CDR2 LQKENI. CDR3 DNA sequence: TGTGCCAGCTCACCGGACCTAATAACAGGGTCCAATGAGCAGTTCTTC. It encodes CASSPDLITGSNEQFF.

V and J are TRBV28 and TRBJ1-4; a possible D gene is TRBD1 (6 bases). The CDR3 consists of 13 residues. Trimming shortened V by 2 bases and J by 14 bases, and 15 bases separated the two germline ends. Looked up from germline, CDR1 is MDHEN and CDR2 is SYDVKM. The CDR3 coding sequence is TGTGCCAGCAGTTTAAACCCCAGGGGCACCCTGTTTTTT. Its protein product is CASSLNPRGTLFF.

J is TRBJ1-1 and V is TRBV28; the match to TRBD1 covers 10 bases. The length of the CDR3 is 14 residues. V lost 4 bases and J lost 1; bases outside the gene matches: 0. Germline loops: CDR1 MDHEN, CDR2 SYDVKM. CDR3 sequence: CASSWTGGNTEAFF. CDR3 nucleotides: TGTGCCAGCAGTTGGACAGGGGGGAACACTGAAGCTTTCTTT.

This clone was seen only once. At one boundary the junction diverges from the germline segment, which might be a read error. The genes are TRBV7-7 and TRBJ2-3; D is unclear. CDR1 is SSHAT, CDR2 FNYEAQ, per germline (reference sequence). The CDR3 extends over 14 amino acids. The CDR3 protein is CASSLGRRTDTQYF. CDR3 in DNA: TGTGCTAGCAGCTTAGGACGGCGCACAGATACGCAGTATTTT.

The V gene is TRBV5-4, the J gene TRBJ2-3; possible D gene TRBD2, 6 bases. V was trimmed by 4 bases and J by 2 bases, leaving 14 bases between them. This CDR3 has 15 amino acids. Germline V CDR1 and CDR2: SGHNT, YYREEE (reference sequence). CDR3 in amino acids: CASSQGGDSTDTQYF. For the CDR3, the DNA is TGTGCCAGCAGCCAAGGAGGGGACTCCACAGATACGCAGTATTTT. The full variable domain, its missing parts supplied by reference TRBV5-4 and TRBJ2-3, is ETGVTQSPTHLIKTRGQQVTLRCSSQSGHNTVSWYQQALGQGPQFIFQYYREEENGRGNFPPRFSGLQFPNYSSELNVNALELDDSALYLCASSQGGDSTDTQYFGPGTRLTVL.

The rearrangement links TRBV7-8 to TRBJ1-6; no definite D call. V was trimmed by 5 bases and J by 8 bases, leaving 13 bases between them. The CDR3 is 14 amino acids. From germline, CDR1 is SGHVS and CDR2 FQNEAQ. CDR3 DNA sequence: TGTGCCAGCAGCCTCCGACGGCTGGATTCACCCCTCCACTTT. It translates to CASSLRRLDSPLHF.

The chain joins TRBV27 to TRBJ2-7; D possibly corresponds to TRBD1 (5 bases). Germline V gene data show CDR1 as MNHEY and CDR2 as SMNVEV (reference sequence). CDR3 size: 14 residues. Trimming took off 2 bases at V and 5 bases at J, with 13 bases between the two ends. The CDR3 sequence is CASSLVRVADEQYF. The CDR3 DNA sequence: TGTGCCAGCAGTTTAGTCAGGGTTGCGGACGAGCAGTACTTC.

A few counts support this clone. The gene calls are TRBV18 and TRBJ1-1; 8 bases fit TRBD1. Germline V gene lookup returns CDR1 KGHSH and CDR2 LQKENI. After removal of 1 base from V and 1 base from J, the junction contained 5 bases not matched to a gene. This CDR3 spans 16 amino acids. The DNA of the CDR3 is TGTGCCAGCTCACCACTTAACGGACAGGGGAACACTGAAGCTTTCTTT. It is translated as CASSPLNGQGNTEAFF.

The chain carries TRBV7-9 and TRBJ2-5; D is unresolved. V gave up 6 bases and J gave up 5 bases, with 16 bases separating them. Germline V lookup: CDR1 SEHNR, CDR2 FQNEAQ (reference sequence). CDR3 length: 14 amino acids. In DNA, the CDR3 is TGTGCCAGCAGTTTCCCCCAACCCGGGGAGACCCAGTACTTC. This gives the protein CASSFPQPGETQYF.

This chain links TRBV6-5 with TRBJ1-1, with a possible D match to TRBD1 (6 bases). With 7 bases removed from V and 5 bases from J, the gap between germline ends came to 17 bases. Per the germline V gene, CDR1 is MNHEY and CDR2 is SVGAGI. This CDR3 is 14 amino acids long. In nucleotides, the CDR3 is TGTGCCAGCACCCGTAGGGGGGAAAGAACTGAAGCTTTCTTT. Its translation is CASTRRGERTEAFF.

This clone occurred a few times. The chain uses TRBV10-2 and TRBJ2-7; 8 nucleotides align to TRBD1. The CDR3 is 13 amino acids. Losses at the gene ends were 4 bases for V and 3 bases for J; bases not matched to a gene: 2. Germline V gives CDR1 WSHSY, CDR2 SAAADI. As DNA, the CDR3 is TGCGCCAGCAGTGCCGACAGGGGCTACGAGCAGTACTTC. This encodes CASSADRGYEQYF.